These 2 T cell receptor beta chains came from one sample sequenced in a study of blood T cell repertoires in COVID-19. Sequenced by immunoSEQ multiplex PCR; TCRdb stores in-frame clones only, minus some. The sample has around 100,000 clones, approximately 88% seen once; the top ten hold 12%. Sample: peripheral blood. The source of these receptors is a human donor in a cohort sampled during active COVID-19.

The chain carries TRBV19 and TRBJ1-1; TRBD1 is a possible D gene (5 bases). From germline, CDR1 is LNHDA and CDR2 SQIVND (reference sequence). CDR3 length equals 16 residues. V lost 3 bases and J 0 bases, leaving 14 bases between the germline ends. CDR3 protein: CASSISGEVMNTEAFF. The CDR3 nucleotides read TGTGCCAGTAGTATCTCGGGGGAGGTCATGAACACTGAAGCTTTCTTT. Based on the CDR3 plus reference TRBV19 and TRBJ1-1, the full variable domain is DGGITQSPKYLFRKEGQNVTLSCEQNLNHDAMYWYRQDPGQGLRLIYYSQIVNDFQKGDIAEGYSVSREKKESFPLTVTSAQKNPTAFYLCASSISGEVMNTEAFFGQGTRLTVV.

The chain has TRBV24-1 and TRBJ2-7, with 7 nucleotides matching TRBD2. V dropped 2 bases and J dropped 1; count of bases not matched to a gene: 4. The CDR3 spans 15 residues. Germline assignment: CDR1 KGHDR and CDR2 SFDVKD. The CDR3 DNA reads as TGTGCCACCAGTGATTGCACAGCGGGGTCCTACGAGCAGTACTTC. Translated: CATSDCTAGSYEQYF.